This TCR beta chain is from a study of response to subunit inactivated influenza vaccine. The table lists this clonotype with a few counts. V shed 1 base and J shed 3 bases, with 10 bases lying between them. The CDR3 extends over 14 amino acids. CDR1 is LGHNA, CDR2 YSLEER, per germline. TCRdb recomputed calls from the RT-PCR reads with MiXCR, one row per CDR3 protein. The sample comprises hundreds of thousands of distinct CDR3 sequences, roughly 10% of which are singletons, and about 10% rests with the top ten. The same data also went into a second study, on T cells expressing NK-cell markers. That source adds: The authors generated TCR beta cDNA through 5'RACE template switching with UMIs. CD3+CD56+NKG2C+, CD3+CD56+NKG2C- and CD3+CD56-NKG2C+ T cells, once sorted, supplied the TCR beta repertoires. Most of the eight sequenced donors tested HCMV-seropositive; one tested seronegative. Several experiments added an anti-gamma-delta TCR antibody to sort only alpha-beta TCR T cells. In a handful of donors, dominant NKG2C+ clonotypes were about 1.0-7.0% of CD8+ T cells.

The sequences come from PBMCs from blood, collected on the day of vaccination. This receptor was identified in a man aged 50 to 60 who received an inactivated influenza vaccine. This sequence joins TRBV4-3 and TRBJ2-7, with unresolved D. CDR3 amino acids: CASSQVKEIYEQYF. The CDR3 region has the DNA TGCGCCAGCAGCCAAGTTAAGGAAATCTACGAGCAGTACTTC.